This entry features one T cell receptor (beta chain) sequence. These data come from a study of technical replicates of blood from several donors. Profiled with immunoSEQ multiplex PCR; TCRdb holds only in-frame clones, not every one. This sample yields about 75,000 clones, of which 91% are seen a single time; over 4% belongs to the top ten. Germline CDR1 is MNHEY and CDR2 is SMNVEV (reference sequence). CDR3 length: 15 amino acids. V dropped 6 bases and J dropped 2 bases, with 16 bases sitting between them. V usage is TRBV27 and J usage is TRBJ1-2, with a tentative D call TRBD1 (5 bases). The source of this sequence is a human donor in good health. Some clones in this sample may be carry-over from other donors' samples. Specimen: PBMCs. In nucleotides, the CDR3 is TGTGCCAGCAGCCGGGCTGGTGGGGCAAACTATGGCTACACCTTC. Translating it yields CASSRAGGANYGYTF.